Reported below is one T cell receptor beta chain. This CDR3 is built from 11 residues. CDR1 and CDR2 from the germline V gene are DFQATT and SNEGSKA (reference sequence). V was clipped by 6 bases and J by 9 bases; unmatched bases: 4. TCRdb's copy holds only in-frame clones and misses some; the assay was immunoSEQ multiplex PCR. The sample consists of some 1.5 million clones, approximately 97% of them appearing once. The data were taken from a study of shared clonotypes between healthy human individuals. The sequence was obtained from a man aged 25-45 years in good health. Sequencing used naive CD4+ T cells sorted from blood. The subset is: CD45RA+ positively selected. V gene TRBV20-1 combines with J gene TRBJ2-1; 8 positions match TRBD2. The CDR3: CSALLAVEQFF. The CDR3 bases are TGCAGTGCGTTACTAGCGGTTGAGCAGTTCTTC.